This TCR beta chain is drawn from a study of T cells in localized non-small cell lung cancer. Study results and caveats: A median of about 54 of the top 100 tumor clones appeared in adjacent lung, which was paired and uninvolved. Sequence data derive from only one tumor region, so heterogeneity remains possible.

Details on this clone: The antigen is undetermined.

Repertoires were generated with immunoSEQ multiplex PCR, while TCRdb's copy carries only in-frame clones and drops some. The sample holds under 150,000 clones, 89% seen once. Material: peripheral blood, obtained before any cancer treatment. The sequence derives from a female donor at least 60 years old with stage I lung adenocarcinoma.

CDR3 nucleotides: TGTGCCAGCAGTGGGGGGCAGGGGGCTTACGAGCAGTACTTC. Translated: CASSGGQGAYEQYF. The chain recombines TRBV2 with TRBJ2-7, with 8 bases matching TRBD1. The germline gives CDR1 SNHLY, CDR2 FYNNEI. The CDR3 totals 14 residues. Trimming cost V 4 bases and J 4 bases; bases outside gene matches: 6.